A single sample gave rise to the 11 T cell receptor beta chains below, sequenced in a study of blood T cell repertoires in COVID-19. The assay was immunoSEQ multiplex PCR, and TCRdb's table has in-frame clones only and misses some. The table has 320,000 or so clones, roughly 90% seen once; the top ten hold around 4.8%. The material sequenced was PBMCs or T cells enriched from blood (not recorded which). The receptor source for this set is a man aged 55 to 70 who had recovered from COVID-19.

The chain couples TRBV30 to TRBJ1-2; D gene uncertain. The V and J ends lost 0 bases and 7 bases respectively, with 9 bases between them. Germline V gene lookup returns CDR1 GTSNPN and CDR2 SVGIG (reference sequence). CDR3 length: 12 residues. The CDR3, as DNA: TGTGCCTGGAGTGTATTCGGCGGTGGCTACACCTTC. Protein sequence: CAWSVFGGGYTF.

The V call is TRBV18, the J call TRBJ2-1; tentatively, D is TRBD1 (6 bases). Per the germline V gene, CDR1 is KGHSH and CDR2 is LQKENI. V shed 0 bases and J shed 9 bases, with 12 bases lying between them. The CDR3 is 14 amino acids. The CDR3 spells CASSPPTGPGEQFF. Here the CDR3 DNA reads TGTGCCAGCTCACCACCCACAGGGCCCGGTGAGCAGTTCTTC. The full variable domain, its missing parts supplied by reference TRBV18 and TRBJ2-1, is NAGVMQNPRHLVRRRGQEARLRCSPMKGHSHVYWYRQLPEEGLKFMVYLQKENIIDESGMPKERFSAEFPKEGPSILRIQQVVRGDSAAYFCASSPPTGPGEQFFGPGTRLTVL.

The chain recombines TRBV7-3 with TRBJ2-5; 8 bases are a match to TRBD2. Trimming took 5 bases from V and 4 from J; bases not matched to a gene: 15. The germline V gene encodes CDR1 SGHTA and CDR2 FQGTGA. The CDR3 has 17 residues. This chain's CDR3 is CASSPRPRAGVGETQYF. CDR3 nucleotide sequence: TGTGCCAGCAGCCCCCGCCCCCGAGCGGGAGTCGGAGAGACCCAGTACTTC.

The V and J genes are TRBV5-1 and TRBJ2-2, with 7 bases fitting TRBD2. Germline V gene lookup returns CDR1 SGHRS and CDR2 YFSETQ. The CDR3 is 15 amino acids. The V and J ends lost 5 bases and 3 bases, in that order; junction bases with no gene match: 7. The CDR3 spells CASRGNLADTGELFF. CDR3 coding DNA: TGCGCCAGCAGGGGGAATCTAGCGGACACCGGGGAGCTGTTTTTT.

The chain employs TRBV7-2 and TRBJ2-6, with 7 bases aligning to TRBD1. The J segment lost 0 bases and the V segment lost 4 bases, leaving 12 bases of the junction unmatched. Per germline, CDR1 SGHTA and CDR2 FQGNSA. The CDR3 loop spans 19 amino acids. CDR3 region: CASSSRRTGPTSGANVLTF. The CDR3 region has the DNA TGTGCCAGCAGCTCCCGAAGGACAGGCCCTACCTCTGGGGCCAACGTCCTGACTTTC.

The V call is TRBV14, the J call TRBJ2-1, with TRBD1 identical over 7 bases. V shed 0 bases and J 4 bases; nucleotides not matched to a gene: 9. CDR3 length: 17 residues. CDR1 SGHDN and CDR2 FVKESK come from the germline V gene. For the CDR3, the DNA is TGTGCCAGCAGCCAAGATGCGTACAGGGGAACTTACAATGAGCAGTTCTTC. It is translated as CASSQDAYRGTYNEQFF.

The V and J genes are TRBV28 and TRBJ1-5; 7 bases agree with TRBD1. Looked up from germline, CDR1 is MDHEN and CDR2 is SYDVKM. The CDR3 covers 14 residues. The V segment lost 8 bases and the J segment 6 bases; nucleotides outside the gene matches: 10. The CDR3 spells CASRRFTGAQPQHF. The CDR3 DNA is TGTGCCAGCCGTCGTTTCACAGGGGCTCAGCCCCAGCATTTT.

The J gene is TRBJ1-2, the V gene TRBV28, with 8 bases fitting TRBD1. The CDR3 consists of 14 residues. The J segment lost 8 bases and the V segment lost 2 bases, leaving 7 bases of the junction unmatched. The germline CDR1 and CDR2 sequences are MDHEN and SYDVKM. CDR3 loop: CASSLMPGTGGYTF. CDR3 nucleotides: TGTGCCAGCAGTTTAATGCCCGGGACAGGCGGCTACACCTTC.

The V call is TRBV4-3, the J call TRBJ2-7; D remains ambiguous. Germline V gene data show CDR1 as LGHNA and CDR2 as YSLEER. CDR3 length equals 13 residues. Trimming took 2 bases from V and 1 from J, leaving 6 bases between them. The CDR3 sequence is CASSQQESYEQYF. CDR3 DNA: TGCGCCAGCAGCCAACAGGAATCCTACGAGCAGTACTTC.

CDR3 protein: CASSQDLGRGDSSPLHF. Written as DNA, the CDR3 is TGCGCCAGCAGCCAAGATCTAGGCAGGGGGGATTCTTCACCCCTCCACTTT. The gene calls are TRBV4-1 and TRBJ1-6, with 7 bases fitting TRBD1. This CDR3 spans 17 amino acids. The germline V gene encodes CDR1 MGHRA and CDR2 YSYEKL. Germline trimming cut 0 bases from V and 9 bases from J; bases unmatched to any gene: 11.

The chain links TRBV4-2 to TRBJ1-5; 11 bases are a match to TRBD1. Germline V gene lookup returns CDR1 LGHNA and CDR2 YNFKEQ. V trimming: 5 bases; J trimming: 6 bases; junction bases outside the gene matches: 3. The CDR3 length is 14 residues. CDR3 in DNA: TGTGCCAGCAGCGGACAGGGGGCTATTCAGCCCCAGCATTTT. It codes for CASSGQGAIQPQHF.